A selection of T cell receptor beta chains follows, all from one sample in a study of cytomegalovirus exposure and HLA in healthy donors. TCRdb keeps only in-frame clones here, not all; method: immunoSEQ multiplex PCR. The data show about 140,000 clones, approximately 84% seen once. Sequences were obtained from PBMCs. The source is a man aged 25 to 45 in good health and CMV-seropositive. CDR3s include the opening cysteine and the closing phenylalanine or tryptophan. The D gene is left open where the match is weak. Clone sizes are given selectively: once, few, many, or a class where the clone is expanded.

-,TRBV5-1,TRBJ1-2,once,CASSPVGQGGGYTF,TGCGCCAGCAGCCCGGTTGGGCAGGGAGGCGGCTACACCTTC
-,TRBV25-1,TRBJ2-3,few,CASSDSRRPTDTQYF,TGTGCCAGCAGTGACTCAAGGAGGCCCACAGATACGCAGTATTTT
TRBD2,TRBV7-6,TRBJ2-1,-,CASSRGTSGHHEQFF,TGTGCCTCCAGTCGGGGGACTAGCGGCCACCATGAGCAGTTCTTC
TRBD1,TRBV5-6,TRBJ1-1,once,CASSVGTGGFEAFF,TGTGCCAGCAGCGTAGGGACAGGGGGATTTGAAGCTTTCTTT
TRBD1,TRBV27,TRBJ1-1,few,CASRLTGANTEAFF,TGTGCCAGCAGATTGACAGGGGCAAACACTGAAGCTTTCTTT
-,TRBV19,TRBJ2-1,-,CASSQRSYNEQFF,TGTGCCAGTAGTCAGCGGTCCTACAATGAGCAGTTCTTC
-,TRBV5-6,TRBJ1-5,-,CASSLGSGFGNQPQHF,TGTGCCAGCAGCTTGGGGTCAGGGTTCGGGAATCAGCCCCAGCATTTT
-,TRBV2,TRBJ1-2,-,CASSEQGSNYGYTF,TGTGCCAGCAGTGAACAGGGATCTAACTATGGCTACACCTTC
-,TRBV7-9,TRBJ2-7,-,CASSLGPEDYEQYF,TGTGCCAGCAGCTTAGGTCCAGAAGACTACGAGCAGTACTTC
TRBD1,TRBV5-6,TRBJ1-2,few,CASSWGIRTGSSGYTF,TGTGCCAGCAGCTGGGGGATACGGACAGGGTCGTCTGGCTACACCTTC
TRBD1,TRBV28,TRBJ1-4,-,CASSWDREQFGKLFF,TGTGCCAGCAGTTGGGACAGGGAACAGTTCGGAAAACTGTTTTTT
-,TRBV27,TRBJ2-7,-,CASSPYEAGISYEQYF,TGTGCCAGCAGTCCGTATGAGGCGGGGATCTCCTACGAGCAGTACTTC
-,TRBV21-1,TRBJ2-3,-,CASRGQGTDTQYF,TGTGCCAGCAGGGGACAGGGCACAGATACGCAGTATTTT
TRBD2,TRBV5-1,TRBJ2-5,-,CASSWGLAGQETQYF,TGCGCCAGCAGCTGGGGACTAGCGGGGCAAGAGACCCAGTACTTC
-,TRBV5-1,TRBJ1-1,-,CASSLASQGLEAFF,TGCGCCAGCAGCTTGGCCAGCCAGGGACTTGAAGCTTTCTTT
-,TRBV7-2,TRBJ2-1,-,CASSTGLEQFF,TGTGCCAGCAGCACTGGACTGGAGCAGTTCTTC
-,TRBV5-4,TRBJ2-1,-,CASSPIGGGGYNEQFF,TGTGCCAGCAGCCCAATCGGAGGGGGGGGGTACAATGAGCAGTTCTTC
-,TRBV4-1,TRBJ2-5,-,CASSQDLAGTFQETQYF,TGCGCCAGCAGCCAAGATCTGGCGGGGACGTTCCAAGAGACCCAGTACTTC
-,TRBV7-9,TRBJ1-6,-,CASSFGDRNNSPLHF,TGTGCCAGCAGCTTTGGTGACAGGAATAATTCACCCCTCCACTTT
-,TRBV9,TRBJ2-7,-,CASSPRMGHKGYEQYF,TGTGCCAGCAGCCCCAGAATGGGACACAAAGGCTACGAGCAGTACTTC
TRBD2,TRBV7-9,TRBJ2-1,-,CASSLRTRGGDEQFF,TGTGCCAGCAGCTTAAGGACTAGGGGCGGCGATGAGCAGTTCTTC
TRBD1,TRBV4-2,TRBJ2-2,-,CASSQKTTGTTGELFF,TGTGCCAGCAGCCAAAAAACGACAGGGACCACCGGGGAGCTGTTTTTT
-,TRBV5-1,TRBJ1-4,few,CASRERSGEKLFF,TGCGCCAGCAGGGAGAGATCGGGGGAAAAACTGTTTTTT
-,TRBV5-1,TRBJ1-1,once,CASSPTGPPEAFF,TGCGCCAGCAGTCCGACAGGCCCCCCTGAAGCTTTCTTT
-,TRBV5-1,TRBJ1-1,-,CASSRRGDEKAFF,TGCGCCAGCAGCCGTCGAGGAGACGAGAAAGCTTTCTTT
-,TRBV7-3,TRBJ1-1,-,CASSLTRNTEAFF,TGTGCCAGCAGCTTAACCAGAAACACTGAAGCTTTCTTT
TRBD1,TRBV27,TRBJ1-2,-,CASSQGDRGPVYGYTF,TGTGCCAGCAGTCAGGGGGACAGGGGGCCCGTCTATGGCTACACCTTC
-,TRBV5-1,TRBJ2-1,once,CASSLALGGGHEQFF,TGCGCCAGCAGCTTGGCCTTGGGTGGGGGCCATGAGCAGTTCTTC
-,TRBV4-2,TRBJ1-1,-,CASSPRGWTEAFF,TGTGCCAGCAGCCCCAGGGGTTGGACTGAAGCTTTCTTT
TRBD2,TRBV9,TRBJ2-7,-,CASSVTTSGSINEQYF,TGTGCCAGCAGCGTAACCACTAGCGGGAGTATCAACGAGCAGTACTTC
-,TRBV30,TRBJ1-3,-,CAWGGGGSSGNTIYF,TGTGCCTGGGGGGGCGGGGGAAGCTCTGGAAACACCATATATTTT
-,TRBV6-1,TRBJ2-5,-,CASRRLGQETQYF,TGTGCCAGCAGGAGACTAGGGCAAGAGACCCAGTACTTC
-,TRBV7-6,TRBJ1-3,once,CASSTGTNQGNTIYF,TGTGCCAGCAGCACCGGGACAAATCAGGGAAACACCATATATTTT
-,TRBV2,TRBJ1-1,-,CASIEYGVGAGTEAFF,TGTGCCAGCATCGAGTACGGTGTAGGGGCCGGGACTGAAGCTTTCTTT
-,TRBV15,TRBJ2-5,-,CATSRPGQFQETQYF,TGTGCCACCAGCAGGCCGGGACAATTCCAAGAGACCCAGTACTTC
-,TRBV5-1,TRBJ1-2,-,CASSLAANYGYTF,TGCGCCAGCAGCTTGGCAGCTAACTATGGCTACACCTTC
-,TRBV7-2,TRBJ2-3,once,CASSSPSVSTDTQYF,TGTGCCAGCAGCAGCCCTAGCGTTAGCACAGATACGCAGTATTTT
-,TRBV5-1,TRBJ1-1,-,CASNRDNLNTEAFF,TGCGCCAGCAACCGGGACAACCTGAACACTGAAGCTTTCTTT
TRBD1,TRBV7-2,TRBJ1-2,once,CASSLEISGQGASGYTF,TGTGCCAGCAGCTTAGAGATTTCGGGACAGGGGGCTTCTGGCTACACCTTC
TRBD2,TRBV4-1,TRBJ2-3,-,CASSQPGLAGLKGGTDTQYF,TGCGCCAGCAGCCAACCCGGACTAGCGGGTTTAAAAGGTGGCACAGATACGCAGTATTTT
-,TRBV5-1,TRBJ2-2,-,CASSLGSTAVGELFF,TGCGCCAGCAGCCTGGGTAGCACGGCCGTCGGGGAGCTGTTTTTT
TRBD2,TRBV14,TRBJ2-3,-,CASKAAGGVTDTQYF,TGTGCCAGCAAGGCAGCGGGAGGAGTTACAGATACGCAGTATTTT
-,TRBV5-1,TRBJ2-7,-,CASSPAGPGQYF,TGCGCCAGCAGCCCGGCGGGCCCCGGACAGTACTTC
-,TRBV5-1,TRBJ1-1,-,CASSLLRGNTEAFF,TGCGCCAGCAGCTTGTTAAGGGGGAACACTGAAGCTTTCTTT
-,TRBV20-1,TRBJ1-1,-,CSVEDTEAFF,TGCAGTGTAGAGGACACTGAAGCTTTCTTT
-,TRBV27,TRBJ1-4,few,CASRPWSATNEKLFF,TGTGCCAGCAGACCTTGGAGTGCAACTAATGAAAAACTGTTTTTT
-,TRBV5-1,TRBJ1-3,-,CASSLGPASSGNTIYF,TGCGCCAGCAGCTTGGGGCCAGCGAGCTCTGGAAACACCATATATTTT
TRBD1,TRBV7-8,TRBJ2-7,-,CASSLAARTGQYEQYF,TGTGCCAGCAGCTTAGCAGCCAGGACAGGGCAATACGAGCAGTACTTC
-,TRBV20-1,TRBJ1-2,few,CSASPVHGYTF,TGCAGTGCTAGCCCGGTCCATGGCTACACCTTC
-,TRBV6-5,TRBJ1-4,-,CASRQAATNEKLFF,TGTGCCAGCAGGCAGGCCGCAACTAATGAAAAACTGTTTTTT
TRBD2,TRBV10-3,TRBJ2-3,-,CAIRGLAGTDTQYF,TGTGCCATCAGGGGACTAGCGGGAACAGATACGCAGTATTTT
-,TRBV19,TRBJ1-1,-,CASSINAGLSEAFF,TGTGCCAGTAGTATAAACGCGGGGCTCTCGGAAGCTTTCTTT
TRBD2,TRBV10-3,TRBJ2-5,-,CATGREGETQYF,TGTGCCACGGGGCGGGAGGGAGAGACCCAGTACTTC